This T cell receptor (beta chain) was recorded in a study of OX40 agonist ivuxolimab in advanced cancers. Study-wide background: Two patients with cutaneous melanoma and one with hepatocellular carcinoma, three in total, showed partial responses.

CDR1 and CDR2 (germline): LGHNA, YNFKEQ. The CDR3 loop spans 15 amino acids. V was pared by 5 bases and J by 4 bases, with 16 bases between. Data came from immunoSEQ multiplex PCR; TCRdb stores just in-frame clones and leaves some out. The sample carries roughly 35,000 clones, under 85% recorded once. Collection of blood occurred at baseline, at cycle 4 day 1, and at cycle 7 day 1. Sequences were derived from CD4+ or CD8+ T cells sorted from blood, sampled in a trial of the OX40 agonist ivuxolimab. The clonotype originates from an adult with an advanced solid tumor such as melanoma, head and neck, liver or kidney cancer. The genes are TRBV4-2 and TRBJ2-3; D possibly uses TRBD1 or TRBD2 (7 bases each). The CDR3 sequence is CASSSQGGGADTQYF. The CDR3 nucleotides are TGTGCCAGCAGCTCCCAGGGAGGGGGCGCAGATACGCAGTATTTT.